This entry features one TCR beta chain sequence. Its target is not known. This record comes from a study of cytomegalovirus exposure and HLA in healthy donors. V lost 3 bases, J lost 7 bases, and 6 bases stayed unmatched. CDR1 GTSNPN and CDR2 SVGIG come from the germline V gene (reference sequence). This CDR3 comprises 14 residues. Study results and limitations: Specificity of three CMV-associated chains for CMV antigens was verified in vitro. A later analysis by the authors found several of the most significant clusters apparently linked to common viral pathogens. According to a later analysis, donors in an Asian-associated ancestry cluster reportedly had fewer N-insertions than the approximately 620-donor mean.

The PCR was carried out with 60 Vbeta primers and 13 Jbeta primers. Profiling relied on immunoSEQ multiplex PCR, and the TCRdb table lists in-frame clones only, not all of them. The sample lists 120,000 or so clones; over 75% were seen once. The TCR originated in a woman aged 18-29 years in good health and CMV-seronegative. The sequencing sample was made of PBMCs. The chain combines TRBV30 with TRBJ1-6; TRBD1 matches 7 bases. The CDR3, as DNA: TGTGCCTGGAGGGGGGGACAGCCGAATTCACCCCTCCACTTT. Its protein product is CAWRGGQPNSPLHF.